This T cell receptor (beta chain) was observed in a study of cytomegalovirus exposure and HLA in healthy donors. Study context: Early on, a data release was issued that held roughly 84 million unique TCRs from HLA-typed donors.

PCR primers comprised 60 Vbeta and 13 Jbeta primers. Only in-frame clones appear in the TCRdb table, and some are missing; sequencing was by immunoSEQ multiplex PCR. The sample carries tens of thousands of clones, about four fifths recorded once. As for this clone: The antigen remains undetermined.

The CDR3 runs to 13 residues. Trimming cost V 5 bases and J 9 bases, with 11 bases left between them. The V gene's germline CDR1 is MNHEY and CDR2 SVGAGI. Study-wide points: In a later analysis, TCR beta V- and J-gene trimming showed a link to a missense DCLRE1C variant. Specificity for CMV antigens was confirmed in vitro for three of the CMV-associated chains. The authors later found TCR association rates varying by HLA locus, with DRB1 most and HLA-C fewest.

Input material: PBMCs. The origin of this receptor is a male donor in good health and CMV-seropositive. The V gene is TRBV6-5, the J gene TRBJ1-6; no definite D call. The CDR3 nucleotides are TGTGCCAGCAGTGCCCTTGGGAGTTCACCCCTCCACTTT. It encodes CASSALGSSPLHF.